The present entry profiles one T cell receptor beta chain with its context. The clone's antigen remains unknown. No base quality values were provided; no much bigger clone lies one nucleotide off. This entry is derived from a study of blood T cells in healthy people across ages (dated by TCRdb to the mid-2010s). A note on the overall study: In model experiments, template switching captured about one uniquely barcoded TCR beta cDNA molecule for every two T cells. To track age-related changes in TCR beta repertoire diversity, the study relied on deep sequencing normalized with unique cDNA molecular identifiers. The donors were split into four age groups: young (average about 15 years), middle-aged (39), aged (about 56) and long-lived (about 82). To avoid experimental bias, donors of different ages were randomly spread across the sequencing lanes. For two donors (one aged 18 to 30 and one aged 80 or older), the study analyzed two additional independent replicas of 1 million unique cDNA reads from the same blood draw.

Libraries were prepared through 5' RACE. The instrument given in TCRdb is Illumina HiSeq 2500. The second PCR ran for roughly 7 to 11 cycles and used a J-beta primer mix along with a sample-barcoded 5' primer. A unique molecular identifier was introduced onto each TCR beta cDNA molecule by a template-switch 5' adaptor carrying 12 random nucleotides. Each sample yielded at least 3 million CDR3-containing paired-end reads. First-strand cDNA synthesis was performed from all RNA using the Mint cDNA synthesis kit, with priming by a TRBC-specific oligonucleotide. All cDNA was treated with uracil-DNA glycosylase and then went through a first 18-cycle PCR with the universal primers M1SS and BC2_uni_R. The original methods were these. Normalization of each sample was performed by random selection of 1 million high-quality reads, each carrying a distinct molecular identifier. Instead of being binned into consensus sequences, reads with shared molecular identifiers were discarded. MiTCR, run with a Q25 quality threshold and the strictest error-elimination algorithm, handled CDR3 identification, clonotype clustering and error correction. Lower-bound total TCR beta diversity was estimated with a nonparametric unseen species model using Euler transformation. In TCRdb, the public reads were trimmed at Q25 with fastp and aligned with MiXCR, with productive beta chains retained. CDR3 protein sequences are deduplicated, and each keeps its most common genes and DNA. The V and J calls, along with clone size, are taken from TCRdb and not from the paper's own processing. Recorded for this sample are about a million distinct CDR3 sequences; 45% to 60% of them occurred a single time. About 22% of the sample comes from the top ten.

As encoded in the germline V gene, CDR1 is SGHDT while CDR2 is YYEEEE. CDR3 length: 13 amino acids, cysteine to phenylalanine. Of the read, only the CDR3 DNA is kept; its 39 bases are in frame from base 1. The donors were some 39 Caucasian individuals from Russia, aged 6 to 90 years, who were systemically healthy. Each donor gave about 9.7 milliliters of peripheral blood, drawn into EDTA-treated Vacutainer tubes. Ficoll-Paque density-gradient centrifugation was used to isolate PBMCs, with at least 6.5 million per sample. Total RNA was extracted from PBMCs with Trizol reagent, with at least 5.5 micrograms obtained per sample. For every donor, flow cytometry on a PBMC aliquot measured the percentage of naive CD45RAhigh/CD27high T cells. Here is what the overall study found, with its caveats: The CMV infection status of donors was not known, potentially confounding age-related changes in expanded clonotypes. Observed TCR beta diversity per million T cells fell roughly linearly with age, and a significant reduction was already apparent by age approximately 41. Estimates of total diversity based on one million sequenced T cells were considered lower bounds and underestimates. Compared with the aged group, the long-lived group had more naive CD4+ T cells, fewer expanded clones and increased TCR diversity, suggesting age selection. Bulk unsorted PBMC profiling prevented conclusive comparison of naive and antigen-experienced compartments. The percentage of naive T cells measured by flow cytometry correlated strongly with observed TCR beta diversity.

Sequenced: blood. Recombination connected TRBV5-6 to TRBJ2-4, with no confidently assigned D gene. TRBJ2-7 matches the DNA end more closely, so the J call is doubtful. The TCR comes from an older woman in good health. The bases read TGTGCCAGCAGCTTGGCCTTGGGATTCGAGCAGTACTTC. Its protein reads: CASSLALGFEQYF.